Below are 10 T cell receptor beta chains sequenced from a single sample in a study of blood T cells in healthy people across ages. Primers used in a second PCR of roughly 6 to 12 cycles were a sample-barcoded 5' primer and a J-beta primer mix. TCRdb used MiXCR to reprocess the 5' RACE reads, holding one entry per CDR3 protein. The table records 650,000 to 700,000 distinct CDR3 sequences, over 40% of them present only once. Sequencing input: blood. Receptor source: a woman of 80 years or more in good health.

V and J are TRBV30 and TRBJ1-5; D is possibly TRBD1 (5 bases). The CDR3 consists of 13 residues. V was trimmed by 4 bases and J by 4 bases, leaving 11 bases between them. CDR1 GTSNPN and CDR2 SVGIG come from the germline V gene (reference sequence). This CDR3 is CAWKLEGNQPQHF. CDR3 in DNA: TGTGCCTGGAAGTTAGAGGGGAATCAGCCCCAGCATTTT.

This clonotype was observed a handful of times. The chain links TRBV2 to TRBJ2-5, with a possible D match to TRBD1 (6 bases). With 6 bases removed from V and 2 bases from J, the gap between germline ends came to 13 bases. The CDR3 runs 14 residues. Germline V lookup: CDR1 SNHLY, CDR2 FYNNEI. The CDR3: CASSLNQGQETQYF. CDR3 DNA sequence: TGTGCCAGCAGCCTTAACCAGGGGCAAGAGACCCAGTACTTC.

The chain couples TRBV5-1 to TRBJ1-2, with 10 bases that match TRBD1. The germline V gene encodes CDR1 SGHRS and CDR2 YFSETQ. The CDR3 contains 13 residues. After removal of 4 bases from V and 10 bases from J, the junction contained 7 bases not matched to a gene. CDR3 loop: CASSVGQGDFYTF. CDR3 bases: TGCGCCAGCAGCGTTGGACAGGGGGACTTCTACACCTTC.

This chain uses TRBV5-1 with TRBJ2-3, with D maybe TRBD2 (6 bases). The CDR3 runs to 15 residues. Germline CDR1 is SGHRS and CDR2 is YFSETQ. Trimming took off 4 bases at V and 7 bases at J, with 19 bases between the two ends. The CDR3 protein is CASSPSEGLTYTQYF. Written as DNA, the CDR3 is TGCGCCAGCAGCCCTTCGGAGGGGTTGACATATACGCAGTATTTT.

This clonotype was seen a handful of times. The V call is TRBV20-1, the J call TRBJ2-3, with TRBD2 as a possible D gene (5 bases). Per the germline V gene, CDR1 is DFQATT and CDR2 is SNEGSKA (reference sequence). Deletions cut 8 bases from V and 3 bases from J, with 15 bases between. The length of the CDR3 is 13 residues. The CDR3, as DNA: TGCAGTCAAACGGGATTCGGAACAGATACGCAGTATTTT. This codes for CSQTGFGTDTQYF.

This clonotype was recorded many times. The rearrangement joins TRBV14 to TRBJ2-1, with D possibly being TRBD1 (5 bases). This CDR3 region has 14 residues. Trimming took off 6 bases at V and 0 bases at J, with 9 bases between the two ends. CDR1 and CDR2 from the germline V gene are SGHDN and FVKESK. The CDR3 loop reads CASRRQGSYNEQFF. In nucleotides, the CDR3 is TGTGCCAGCAGGAGGCAGGGCTCCTACAATGAGCAGTTCTTC.

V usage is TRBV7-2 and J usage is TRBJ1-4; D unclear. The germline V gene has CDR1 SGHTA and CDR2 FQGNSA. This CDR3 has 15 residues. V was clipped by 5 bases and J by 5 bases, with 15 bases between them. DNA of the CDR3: TGTGCCAGCAGCCCCGAGAGGGCAGTAAATGAAAAACTGTTTTTT. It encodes CASSPERAVNEKLFF. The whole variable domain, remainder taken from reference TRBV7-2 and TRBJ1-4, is GAGVSQSPSNKVTEKGKDVELRCDPISGHTALYWYRQSLGQGLEFLIYFQGNSAPDKSGLPSDRFSAERTGGSVSTLTIQRTQQEDSAVYLCASSPERAVNEKLFFGSGTQLSVL.

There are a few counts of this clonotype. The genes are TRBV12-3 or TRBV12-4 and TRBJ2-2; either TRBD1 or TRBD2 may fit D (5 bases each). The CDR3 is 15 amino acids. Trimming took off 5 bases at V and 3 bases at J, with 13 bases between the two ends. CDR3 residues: CASSTRDRDTGELFF. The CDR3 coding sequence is TGTGCCAGCAGTACCCGGGACCGAGACACCGGGGAGCTGTTTTTT.

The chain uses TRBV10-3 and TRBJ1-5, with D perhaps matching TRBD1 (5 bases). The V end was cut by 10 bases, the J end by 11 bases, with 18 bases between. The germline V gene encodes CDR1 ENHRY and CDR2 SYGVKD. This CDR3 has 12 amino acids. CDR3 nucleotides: TGTGCCAGTGGGACGGCCGGGGTGACCCAGCATTTT. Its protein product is CASGTAGVTQHF.

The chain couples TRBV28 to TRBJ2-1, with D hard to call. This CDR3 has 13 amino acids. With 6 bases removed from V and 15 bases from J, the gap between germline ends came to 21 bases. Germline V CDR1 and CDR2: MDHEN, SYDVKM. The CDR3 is CASSQKGPCQAFF. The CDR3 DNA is TGTGCCAGCAGCCAAAAGGGTCCTTGCCAGGCGTTCTTC.